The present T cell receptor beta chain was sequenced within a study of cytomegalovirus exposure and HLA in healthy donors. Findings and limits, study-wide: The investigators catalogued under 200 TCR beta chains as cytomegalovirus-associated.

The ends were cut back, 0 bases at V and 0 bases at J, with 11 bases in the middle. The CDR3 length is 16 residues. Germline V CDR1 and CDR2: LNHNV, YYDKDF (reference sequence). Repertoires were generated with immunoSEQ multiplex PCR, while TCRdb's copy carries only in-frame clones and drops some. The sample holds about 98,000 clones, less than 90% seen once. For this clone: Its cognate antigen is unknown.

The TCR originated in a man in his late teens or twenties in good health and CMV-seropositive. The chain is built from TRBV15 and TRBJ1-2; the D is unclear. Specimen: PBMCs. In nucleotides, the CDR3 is TGTGCCACCAGCAGAGATCCGAGGGCCTCTAACTATGGCTACACCTTC. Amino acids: CATSRDPRASNYGYTF.